This T cell receptor (beta chain) stems from a study of blood T cell repertoires in COVID-19. The CDR3 sequence is 14 residues long. Germline loops: CDR1 MNHEY, CDR2 SVGAGI. V lost 4 bases, J lost 6 bases, and 7 bases stayed unmatched. This clone was observed once. Assay used: immunoSEQ multiplex PCR; TCRdb lists only in-frame clones, some missing. Altogether about 80,000 clones are present, approximately 78% being singletons, with the ten largest covering 36%. The clonotype originates from a woman aged 70 to 79 with acute or convalescent COVID-19. The sequenced sample was peripheral blood. The chain has TRBV6-5 and TRBJ2-3, with TRBD2 identical over 7 bases. The CDR3, as DNA: TGTGCCAGCAGTTCGCGGACTAGAGTGGATACGCAGTATTTT. Residues: CASSSRTRVDTQYF.